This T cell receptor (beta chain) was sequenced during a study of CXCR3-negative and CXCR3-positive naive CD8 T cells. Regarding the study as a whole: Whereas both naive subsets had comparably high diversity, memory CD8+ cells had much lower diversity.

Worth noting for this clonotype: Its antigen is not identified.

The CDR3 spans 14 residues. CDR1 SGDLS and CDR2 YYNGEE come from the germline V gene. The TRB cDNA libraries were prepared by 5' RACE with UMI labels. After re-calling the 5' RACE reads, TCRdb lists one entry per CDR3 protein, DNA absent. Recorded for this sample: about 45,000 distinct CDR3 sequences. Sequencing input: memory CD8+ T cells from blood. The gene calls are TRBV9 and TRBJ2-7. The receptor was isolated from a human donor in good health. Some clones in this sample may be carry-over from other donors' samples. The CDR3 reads CASSVASGSDEQYF.